This T cell receptor (beta chain) comes out of a study of glioma-infiltrating T cells after dendritic cell vaccination. The CDR3 is 14 residues long. Germline V gene data show CDR1 as LGHNA and CDR2 as YNFKEQ. V lost 5 bases and J lost 2; bases outside the gene matches: 4. Input was approximately 2 ug genomic DNA, or all available if less. Assay used: immunoSEQ multiplex PCR; TCRdb lists only in-frame clones, some missing. This table has tens of thousands of clones, 65% to 90% appearing once. The V call is TRBV4-2, the J call TRBJ2-5, with 8 bases aligning to TRBD2. Sequences were derived from blood, sampled before dendritic cell vaccination. The receptor's source is a human donor with glioblastoma. The CDR3 DNA reads as TGTGCCAGCAGCGCTAGCGGGCTACAAGAGACCCAGTACTTC. This gives the protein CASSASGLQETQYF.